This T cell receptor (beta chain) was found in a study of T cells in Graves' hyperthyroidism and ophthalmopathy. CDR3 length equals 14 residues. Trimming removed 4 bases at V and 3 bases at J, with 13 bases between. Looked up from germline, CDR1 is MNHNS and CDR2 is SASEGT. This clonotype was recorded a few times. The target antigen is unknown. General study results and limits: By a 13 V-J model, ophthalmopathy was set apart from stable hyperthyroidism.

Uncontrolled infections, other autoimmune diseases, pregnancy or lactation led to exclusion of patients. Initially, at the first diagnosis of hyperthyroidism and before any ophthalmopathy symptoms, blood was sampled. Extraction of PBMCs used 10 ml of fresh peripheral blood. Amplified TCR beta CDR3 regions derived from RNA transcripts. In the first-round RT-PCR of the TCR CDR3, the HTBI primer set was used. Via MiXCR, TCRdb re-called the multiplex PCR reads, giving one row per CDR3 protein. The profile shows 650,000 to 850,000 distinct CDR3 sequences, 18% of them singletons. The chain carries TRBV6-1 and TRBJ2-7, with D maybe TRBD1 (6 bases). The clonotype comes from a woman between 45 and 60 years old with Graves' hyperthyroidism that later progressed to Graves' ophthalmopathy. Input material: blood. The CDR3 DNA sequence: TGTGCCAGCAGTGCTCCTTGGGACATCTACGAGCAGTACTTC. This gives the protein CASSAPWDIYEQYF.